This record covers a single T cell receptor (beta chain). Measured with immunoSEQ multiplex PCR; TCRdb has only the in-frame clones, and not every one. The repertoire holds approximately 96,000 clones, with 90% to 95% as singletons. These data belong to a study of blood T cell repertoires in COVID-19. Germline V lookup: CDR1 MNHEY, CDR2 SMNVEV (reference sequence). The V and J ends lost 8 bases and 1 base, in that order; junction bases with no gene match: 8. This CDR3 has 14 amino acids. The sequenced sample consisted of peripheral blood. V and J are TRBV27 and TRBJ2-7; TRBD2 agrees at 7 bases. The TCR was taken from a human donor with active COVID-19. The donor label of this sample is uncertain. The CDR3 loop reads CASAVGGRSYEQYF. CDR3 coding DNA: TGTGCCAGCGCCGTCGGCGGGAGATCCTACGAGCAGTACTTC.